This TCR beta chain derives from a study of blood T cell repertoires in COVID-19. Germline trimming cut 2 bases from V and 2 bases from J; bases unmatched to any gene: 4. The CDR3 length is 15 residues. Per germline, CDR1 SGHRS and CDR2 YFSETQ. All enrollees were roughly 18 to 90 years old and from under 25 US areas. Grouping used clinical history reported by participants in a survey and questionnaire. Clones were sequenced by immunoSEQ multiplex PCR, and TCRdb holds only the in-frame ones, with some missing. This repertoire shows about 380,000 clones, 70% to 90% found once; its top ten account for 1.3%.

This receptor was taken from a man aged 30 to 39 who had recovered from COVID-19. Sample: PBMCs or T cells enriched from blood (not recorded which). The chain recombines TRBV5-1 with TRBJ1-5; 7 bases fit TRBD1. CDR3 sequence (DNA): TGCGCCAGCAGCTTAGGACAGGCCGGCAATCAGCCCCAGCATTTT. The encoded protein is CASSLGQAGNQPQHF.